One and the same sample provided the 10 T cell receptor beta chains below, sequenced in a study of T cell responses to AZD1222 COVID-19 vaccine. The data were produced by immunoSEQ multiplex PCR, yet TCRdb's version contains in-frame clones alone and is incomplete. The sample includes approximately 120,000 clones, about 90% of them seen just once. This material consisted of peripheral blood, taken on day 0 of AZD1222 vaccination. These receptors were obtained from an adult in good health.

The chain combines TRBV3-1 (or the pseudogene TRBV3-2) with TRBJ2-5; 8 bases map to TRBD2. Germline CDR1 LGHDT, CDR2 YNNKEL (reference sequence). V lost 9 bases to trimming and J lost 5 bases; unmatched junction nucleotides: 8. The CDR3 has 13 amino acids. Written as DNA, the CDR3 is TGTGCCAGTCTACGTCGGGAGGGGGAGACCCAGTACTTC. Protein sequence: CASLRREGETQYF.

The V call is TRBV4-2, the J call TRBJ2-7; TRBD2 aligns across 12 bases. The ends lost 3 bases at V and 5 bases at J; junction bases unmatched: 23. The CDR3 runs to 21 residues. The germline CDR1 and CDR2 sequences are LGHNA and YNFKEQ. The CDR3 coding sequence is TGTGCCAGCAGCCATATGGCCGGTTGGCTAGCGGGAGGGCCTGGTCCCGACGAGCAGTACTTC. Amino acids: CASSHMAGWLAGGPGPDEQYF.

V and J are TRBV3-1 (or the pseudogene TRBV3-2) and TRBJ2-7, with D unresolved. CDR3 length: 12 residues. V lost 4 bases, J lost 4 bases, and 8 bases lay in between. CDR1 and CDR2 from the germline V gene are LGHDT and YNNKEL (reference sequence). CDR3 bases: TGTGCCAGCAGCCCCCGGGTTTACGAGCAGTACTTC. Encoded protein: CASSPRVYEQYF.

The V and J genes are TRBV7-9 and TRBJ1-5, with a possible D match to TRBD1 (5 bases). V shed 5 bases and J shed 1 base, with 9 bases lying between them. CDR1 SEHNR and CDR2 FQNEAQ come from the germline V gene (reference sequence). The CDR3 spans 14 residues. CDR3 amino acids: CASSRGGSNQPQHF. As DNA, the CDR3 is TGTGCCAGCAGCCGGGGGGGAAGCAATCAGCCCCAGCATTTT.

This chain uses TRBV21-1 with TRBJ2-1. TRBV21-1 is designated a pseudogene. CDR3 size: 15 residues. CDR3 in amino acids: CASTVSGTAYNEQFF. The CDR3 DNA reads as TGTGCCAGCACCGTCTCAGGGACGGCCTACAATGAGCAGTTCTTC.

The chain has TRBV5-4 and TRBJ1-6; D call uncertain. CDR1 SGHNT and CDR2 YYREEE come from the germline V gene (reference sequence). The CDR3 is 15 residues long. V dropped 1 base and J dropped 7 bases, with 12 bases sitting between them. The CDR3 here is CASSLPTRENSPLHF. As DNA, the CDR3 is TGTGCCAGCAGCTTGCCGACAAGAGAAAATTCACCCCTCCACTTT.

This rearrangement joins TRBV2 to TRBJ1-2; 10 bases are shared with TRBD1. The V gene end was trimmed by 7 bases and the J gene end by 3 bases; junction bases not matched to a gene: 11. Germline V gene sequence: CDR1 SNHLY, CDR2 FYNNEI. This CDR3 region has 16 residues. The CDR3 loop is CASTGLTGGKDYGYTF. The CDR3 DNA reads as TGTGCCAGCACCGGATTGACAGGGGGCAAGGACTATGGCTACACCTTC.

V usage is TRBV12-3 or TRBV12-4 and J usage is TRBJ1-1, with TRBD1 as a possible D gene (6 bases). The length of the CDR3 is 13 residues. V shed 3 bases and J shed 5 bases, with 10 bases lying between them. The CDR3 sequence: CASSLGGRTEAFF. In nucleotides, the CDR3 is TGTGCCAGCAGTTTGGGGGGCCGGACTGAAGCTTTCTTT.

This chain connects TRBV2 to TRBJ2-3; TRBD2 matches 9 bases. Germline V gives CDR1 SNHLY, CDR2 FYNNEI. This CDR3 contains 16 residues. V was pared by 2 bases and J by 2 bases, with 5 bases of the junction left unmatched. CDR3 sequence (DNA): TGTGCCAGCAGTGAAAACCCTAGCGGGGACACAGATACGCAGTATTTT. Protein sequence: CASSENPSGDTDTQYF.

V is TRBV6-1 and J is TRBJ2-3; the D gene could be TRBD1 or TRBD2 (5 bases each). The V gene's germline CDR1 is MNHNS and CDR2 SASEGT. The CDR3 covers 16 residues. The V end lost 4 bases, the J end lost 2 bases, and 16 bases lay between the germline ends. The CDR3 DNA sequence: TGTGCCAGCAGTGCCTCCGGGACCCGTCCCACAGATACGCAGTATTTT. Translation: CASSASGTRPTDTQYF.